What follows describes a single T cell receptor beta chain. Its antigen is unidentified. V shed 1 base, J shed 1 base, and the junction held 5 bases outside the gene matches. The CDR3 totals 17 residues. Germline lookup yields CDR1 SGHVS and CDR2 FQNEAQ. The sample originates from a study of vaccination and CD4 T cells after COVID-19. Study background: Between diagnosis and the drawing of post-COVID samples lay a median around 98 days (range 35 to 161).

TCRdb reanalysed the PCR reads using MiXCR and keeps one entry per CDR3 protein. The sample holds some 18,000 distinct CDR3 sequences, roughly 63% seen once. Notes on the study in general: For SARS-CoV-2-reactive clonotypes, the median went from roughly 21 to 40, a nonsignificant increase.

PCR-confirmed positives ranged from March to December 2020, preceding US Alpha, Beta and Delta variants. The rearrangement joins TRBV7-8 to TRBJ2-3, with 10 bases aligning to TRBD2. This receptor was taken from a human donor who had recovered from COVID-19. Sequenced here: CD4+ T cells from blood, sampled after SARS-CoV-2 vaccination. This CDR3 reads CASSLVEAGGGTDTQYF. The CDR3 DNA follows: TGTGCCAGCAGCTTAGTGGAAGCGGGAGGGGGCACAGATACGCAGTATTTT.